This T cell receptor (beta chain) was recovered during a study of early T cells in non-severe SARS-CoV-2 infection. Study-level background: Unpaired chains resulted from sequencing bulk RNA of unsorted whole blood. General study results and limits: CD4 and private specificities were missed by VDJdb matching, which favored anti-spike CD8 responses.

In regard to this clonotype: The antigen is not known.

CDR3 length: 14 residues. The germline gives CDR1 SEHNR, CDR2 FQNEAQ (reference sequence). V lost 0 bases and J 3 bases, leaving 7 bases between the germline ends. The TCR library protocol was used to attach unique molecular identifiers. These identifiers were attached to individual cDNA molecules. TCRdb reprocessed the 5' RACE reads with MiXCR, giving one entry per CDR3 protein. The table records roughly 66,000 distinct CDR3 sequences, 8% to 9.5% of them present only once. This sequence originates from an adult who was a healthcare worker with PCR-confirmed SARS-CoV-2 infection or an uninfected control (not recorded which). The V and J genes are TRBV7-9 and TRBJ2-3, with D maybe TRBD1 (5 bases). Sequencing was carried out using whole blood. The chain's CDR3 is CASSLARVTDTQYF. The CDR3 DNA reads as TGTGCCAGCAGCTTAGCCAGGGTAACAGATACGCAGTATTTT.